This entry describes one T cell receptor (beta chain). The entry originates in a study of blood T cell repertoires in COVID-19. Study-wide background: Specimens from acute and convalescent COVID-19 originated in the United States, Italy and Spain.

Trimming removed 3 bases from V and 4 bases from J; junction bases left unmatched: 3. CDR1 and CDR2 (germline): MGHDK, SYGVNS. The CDR3 runs to 14 residues. Some clones are missing from TCRdb's copy, which holds only in-frame ones; the method was immunoSEQ multiplex PCR. The table records 200,000 to 300,000 clones, roughly 80% of them present only once. The chain recombines TRBV25-1 with TRBJ1-5; 7 bases align to TRBD1. This TCR was recovered from a woman older than 75 with acute or convalescent COVID-19. The sample comprised peripheral blood. The CDR3 sequence is CASSETGLNQPQHF. The CDR3 DNA follows: TGTGCCAGCAGTGAGACAGGGCTTAATCAGCCCCAGCATTTT.